This is a list of T cell receptor beta chains from one sample in a study of T cells in Graves' hyperthyroidism and ophthalmopathy. A single record per CDR3 protein comes from TCRdb applying MiXCR to the multiplex PCR reads. The profile shows fewer than 400,000 distinct CDR3 sequences, around 14% of them singletons. Sequenced input: blood. The receptors stem from a woman between 18 and 30 years old with Graves' hyperthyroidism that later progressed to Graves' ophthalmopathy. The CDR3 runs from the conserved cysteine through the conserved F or W. Each record gives: J gene, D gene, V gene, clone size, CDR3 protein, CDR3 DNA. D genes are given only for firm matches. Not all rows give a size; the values are once, few, many and, for expanded clones, a class.

J gene: TRBJ2-1; D gene: TRBD2; V gene: TRBV28; clone size: many; CDR3 protein: CASSALLTSKNEQFF; CDR3 DNA: TGTGCCAGCAGTGCCCTCCTGACTAGCAAAAATGAGCAGTTCTTC
J gene: TRBJ2-7; D gene: TRBD2; V gene: TRBV30; clone size: many; CDR3 protein: CAWSVRLAGGSEQYF; CDR3 DNA: TGTGCCTGGAGTGTAAGGCTAGCGGGAGGGAGCGAGCAGTACTTC
J gene: TRBJ2-7; D gene: TRBD2; V gene: TRBV28; clone size: many; CDR3 protein: CASSFPMTSGSSYEQYF; CDR3 DNA: TGTGCCAGCAGTTTCCCGATGACTAGCGGGAGCTCCTACGAGCAGTACTTC
J gene: TRBJ1-2; D gene: -; V gene: TRBV12-3/TRBV12-4; clone size: many; CDR3 protein: CASSFRAFDGYTF; CDR3 DNA: TGTGCCAGCAGTTTCCGGGCGTTCGATGGCTACACCTTC
J gene: TRBJ2-5; D gene: TRBD1; V gene: TRBV20-1; clone size: many; CDR3 protein: CSAPTGLRQETQYF; CDR3 DNA: TGCAGTGCTCCGACAGGGCTAAGACAAGAGACCCAGTACTTC
J gene: TRBJ1-6; D gene: -; V gene: TRBV11-1; clone size: many; CDR3 protein: CASTLTNDSPLHF; CDR3 DNA: TGTGCCAGCACTCTTACGAACGATTCACCCCTCCACTTT
J gene: TRBJ2-7; D gene: TRBD1; V gene: TRBV2; clone size: many; CDR3 protein: CASRQGWTSYEQYF; CDR3 DNA: TGTGCCAGTCGACAGGGATGGACCTCCTACGAGCAGTACTTC
J gene: TRBJ2-3; D gene: TRBD2; V gene: TRBV9; clone size: few; CDR3 protein: CASSVGLAGTGTDTQYF; CDR3 DNA: TGTGCCAGCAGCGTAGGTCTAGCGGGAACCGGCACAGATACGCAGTATTTT
J gene: TRBJ2-3; D gene: TRBD2; V gene: TRBV4-1; clone size: many; CDR3 protein: CASSRIKGTSGSADTQYF; CDR3 DNA: TGCGCCAGCAGCCGAATAAAAGGCACTAGCGGGAGCGCAGATACGCAGTATTTT
J gene: TRBJ2-1; D gene: -; V gene: TRBV11-3; clone size: many; CDR3 protein: CASSLDGSLSYNEQFF; CDR3 DNA: TGTGCCAGCAGCTTAGACGGGAGTTTGTCTTACAATGAGCAGTTCTTC
J gene: TRBJ1-4; D gene: -; V gene: TRBV18; clone size: many; CDR3 protein: CASSPTNEKLFF; CDR3 DNA: TGTGCCAGCTCACCGACTAATGAAAAACTGTTTTTT
J gene: TRBJ2-3; D gene: -; V gene: TRBV7-2; clone size: many; CDR3 protein: CASSLVGGLSGGTDTQYF; CDR3 DNA: TGTGCCAGCAGCTTAGTAGGGGGGTTGAGTGGGGGAACAGATACGCAGTATTTT
J gene: TRBJ2-7; D gene: -; V gene: TRBV4-3; clone size: -; CDR3 protein: CASSPSAGSYEQYF; CDR3 DNA: TGCGCCAGCAGCCCCTCGGCAGGTTCCTACGAGCAGTACTTC
J gene: TRBJ1-4; D gene: TRBD1; V gene: TRBV7-3; clone size: few; CDR3 protein: CASSYPAPHRGGDEKLFF; CDR3 DNA: TGTGCCAGCAGCTACCCGGCCCCACACAGGGGAGGTGATGAAAAACTGTTTTTT
J gene: TRBJ2-1; D gene: TRBD2; V gene: TRBV5-6; clone size: -; CDR3 protein: CASSLGLAETPYNEQFF; CDR3 DNA: TGTGCCAGCAGCCTGGGACTAGCGGAAACACCCTACAATGAGCAGTTCTTC
J gene: TRBJ2-7; D gene: -; V gene: TRBV5-1; clone size: many; CDR3 protein: CASSLEGPGGSSYEQYF; CDR3 DNA: TGCGCCAGCAGCTTGGAGGGCCCCGGTGGGAGCTCCTACGAGCAGTACTTC
J gene: TRBJ2-7; D gene: -; V gene: TRBV11-2; clone size: many; CDR3 protein: CASSLVGTYEQYF; CDR3 DNA: TGCGCCAGCAGCTTGGTAGGGACATACGAGCAGTACTTC
J gene: TRBJ1-5; D gene: -; V gene: TRBV2; clone size: few; CDR3 protein: CASSVTGPRQPQHF; CDR3 DNA: TGTGCCAGCAGTGTAACGGGCCCACGGCAGCCCCAGCATTTT
J gene: TRBJ1-5; D gene: TRBD1; V gene: TRBV6-2/TRBV6-3; clone size: many; CDR3 protein: CASRPRDRALFLGQPQHF; CDR3 DNA: TGTGCCAGCAGACCTCGGGACAGGGCCCTTTTTCTAGGTCAGCCCCAGCATTTT
J gene: TRBJ2-3; D gene: TRBD2; V gene: TRBV7-2; clone size: -; CDR3 protein: CASSLGVSGSVDTQYF; CDR3 DNA: TGTGCCAGCAGCTTAGGGGTTAGCGGGAGCGTCGATACGCAGTATTTT
J gene: TRBJ2-2; D gene: -; V gene: TRBV7-8; clone size: few; CDR3 protein: CASSFGITNTGELFF; CDR3 DNA: TGTGCCAGCAGCTTCGGGATCACGAACACCGGGGAGCTGTTTTTT
J gene: TRBJ2-7; D gene: -; V gene: TRBV7-8; clone size: many; CDR3 protein: CASSRTPGGIYEQYF; CDR3 DNA: TGTGCCAGCAGTCGAACCCCAGGGGGGATATACGAGCAGTACTTC
J gene: TRBJ1-5; D gene: -; V gene: TRBV6-1; clone size: many; CDR3 protein: CASSPTSGNSNQPQHF; CDR3 DNA: TGTGCCAGCAGTCCGACATCGGGGAATAGCAATCAGCCCCAGCATTTT
J gene: TRBJ1-4; D gene: -; V gene: TRBV6-6; clone size: few; CDR3 protein: CASSYSGSNEKLFF; CDR3 DNA: TGTGCCAGCAGTTACTCTGGCAGTAATGAAAAACTGTTTTTT
J gene: TRBJ2-1; D gene: TRBD2; V gene: TRBV7-2; clone size: -; CDR3 protein: CASSSGTRGQFF; CDR3 DNA: TGTGCCAGCAGCTCGGGGACTAGGGGGCAGTTCTTC
J gene: TRBJ1-1; D gene: -; V gene: TRBV20-1; clone size: few; CDR3 protein: CSAEGKASTEAFF; CDR3 DNA: TGCAGTGCGGAGGGGAAGGCTAGCACTGAAGCTTTCTTT
J gene: TRBJ1-1; D gene: -; V gene: TRBV29-1; clone size: many; CDR3 protein: CSVEPGTGTEAFF; CDR3 DNA: TGCAGCGTTGAGCCAGGGACGGGCACTGAAGCTTTCTTT
J gene: TRBJ2-2; D gene: -; V gene: TRBV15; clone size: many; CDR3 protein: CATSRETRRDTGELFF; CDR3 DNA: TGTGCCACCAGCAGAGAAACCAGGAGGGACACCGGGGAGCTGTTTTTT
J gene: TRBJ2-1; D gene: TRBD2; V gene: TRBV2; clone size: -; CDR3 protein: CASSESSGSLGEQFF; CDR3 DNA: TGTGCCAGCAGTGAGTCTAGCGGGAGTCTGGGTGAGCAGTTCTTC
J gene: TRBJ2-7; D gene: TRBD1; V gene: TRBV6-1; clone size: many; CDR3 protein: CASSYSAPRTGAWEQYF; CDR3 DNA: TGTGCCAGCAGTTACTCTGCCCCACGGACAGGGGCGTGGGAGCAGTACTTC
J gene: TRBJ2-6; D gene: TRBD2; V gene: TRBV20-1; clone size: many; CDR3 protein: CSARSSGSLGGANVLTF; CDR3 DNA: TGCAGTGCTAGGTCGAGCGGGAGTTTAGGTGGGGCCAACGTCCTGACTTTC
J gene: TRBJ2-7; D gene: -; V gene: TRBV20-1; clone size: -; CDR3 protein: CSARVTVGSYEQYF; CDR3 DNA: TGCAGTGCTAGAGTAACAGTGGGCTCCTACGAGCAGTACTTC
J gene: TRBJ2-3; D gene: -; V gene: TRBV10-1; clone size: -; CDR3 protein: CASSESPTDTQYF; CDR3 DNA: TGCGCCAGCAGTGAGTCCCCGACAGATACGCAGTATTTT
J gene: TRBJ2-5; D gene: TRBD1; V gene: TRBV27; clone size: many; CDR3 protein: CASRTRTGVETQYF; CDR3 DNA: TGTGCCAGCAGGACCCGGACAGGGGTAGAGACCCAGTACTTC
J gene: TRBJ1-5; D gene: TRBD1; V gene: TRBV7-2; clone size: many; CDR3 protein: CASSLGTGSQPQHF; CDR3 DNA: TGTGCCAGCAGCTTGGGGACAGGGTCTCAGCCCCAGCATTTT
J gene: TRBJ2-1; D gene: -; V gene: TRBV7-9; clone size: many; CDR3 protein: CASSKGVNEQFF; CDR3 DNA: TGTGCCAGCAGCAAGGGGGTGAATGAGCAGTTCTTC
J gene: TRBJ2-1; D gene: -; V gene: TRBV19; clone size: -; CDR3 protein: CASSTVYNEQFF; CDR3 DNA: TGTGCCAGTAGTACCGTGTACAATGAGCAGTTCTTC
J gene: TRBJ2-5; D gene: -; V gene: TRBV6-1; clone size: many; CDR3 protein: CASRNPRGLQETQYF; CDR3 DNA: TGTGCCAGCAGAAACCCCCGAGGCTTACAAGAGACCCAGTACTTC
J gene: TRBJ1-2; D gene: TRBD1; V gene: TRBV28; clone size: many; CDR3 protein: CASSPTGGANYGYTF; CDR3 DNA: TGTGCCAGCAGTCCCACAGGGGGCGCGAACTATGGCTACACCTTC
J gene: TRBJ2-3; D gene: -; V gene: TRBV6-5; clone size: once; CDR3 protein: CASIWGDITDTQYF; CDR3 DNA: TGTGCCAGCATTTGGGGGGACATCACAGATACGCAGTATTTT
J gene: TRBJ2-7; D gene: -; V gene: TRBV18; clone size: many; CDR3 protein: CASSPSRATSYEQYF; CDR3 DNA: TGTGCCAGCTCACCCTCGAGGGCCACCTCCTACGAGCAGTACTTC
J gene: TRBJ2-7; D gene: -; V gene: TRBV30; clone size: many; CDR3 protein: CAWSSGTGSREQYF; CDR3 DNA: TGTGCCTGGAGTAGTGGAACAGGCTCAAGGGAGCAGTACTTC
J gene: TRBJ2-3; D gene: TRBD2; V gene: TRBV6-2/TRBV6-3; clone size: -; CDR3 protein: CTSSDSAGSTDTQYF; CDR3 DNA: TGTACCAGCAGTGACTCAGCGGGGAGCACAGATACGCAGTATTTT
J gene: TRBJ2-2; D gene: -; V gene: TRBV5-1; clone size: -; CDR3 protein: CASKTASNTGELFF; CDR3 DNA: TGCGCCAGCAAGACGGCCTCGAACACCGGGGAGCTGTTTTTT
J gene: TRBJ2-7; D gene: -; V gene: TRBV4-1; clone size: -; CDR3 protein: CASSWTVSTYEQYF; CDR3 DNA: TGCGCCAGCAGCTGGACAGTCTCCACCTACGAGCAGTACTTC
J gene: TRBJ2-7; D gene: TRBD1; V gene: TRBV28; clone size: few; CDR3 protein: CASSLAGTRGRYEQYF; CDR3 DNA: TGTGCCAGCAGTCTTGCCGGGACAAGGGGGCGGTACGAGCAGTACTTC
J gene: TRBJ2-7; D gene: -; V gene: TRBV20-1; clone size: many; CDR3 protein: CSASDRQRSYEQYF; CDR3 DNA: TGCAGTGCTAGCGACAGGCAGAGGTCCTACGAGCAGTACTTC
J gene: TRBJ2-1; D gene: -; V gene: TRBV7-8; clone size: many; CDR3 protein: CASSPRDQTYNEQFF; CDR3 DNA: TGTGCCAGCAGCCCCCGGGACCAGACCTACAATGAGCAGTTCTTC
J gene: TRBJ1-1; D gene: -; V gene: TRBV28; clone size: many; CDR3 protein: CASSFRPTGTEAFF; CDR3 DNA: TGTGCCAGCAGTTTTCGCCCGACAGGAACTGAAGCTTTCTTT